Here is one TCR beta chain with its context. Its antigen target is currently unknown. No base-level quality is on record; no much larger clone is a single base apart. V and J are truncated by 2 bases and 1 base respectively, leaving an intervening sequence of 8 bases. CDR1 SGHVS and CDR2 FQNEAQ were looked up in the germline V gene. Spanning cysteine to phenylalanine, the CDR3 consists of 15 amino acids. Only CDR3 DNA is held: 45 bases, read in frame from base 1. Amplification of TCR beta CDR3 regions was carried out from RNA transcripts. For the first round of RT-PCR on the TCR CDR3, the HTBI primer set was used together with the Qiagen OneStep RT-PCR kit. Libraries were constructed in a second round of multiplex PCR, after which size selection and purification were performed. Sequencing of the libraries was done on an Illumina HiSeq2000 using paired-end 100 bp reads. The study's own analysis went as follows. Raw data were processed with SOAPnuke, discarding reads with adapters, uncalled bases, mean Phred below 15, or no exact constant-primer or identifier match. COPE v1.2.5 was used to merge high-quality paired reads, and clonotypes were defined as unique nucleotide sequences. Clonotypes were aligned to IMGT TRBV, TRBD and TRBJ reference segments using MiTCR v1.1. The analysis included only V-J combinations with a frequency above 0.0001, which together covered 99% to 99.2% of the repertoires. The TCS score was defined as F50 (clonal expansion) divided by E x V (chaos), with BLOSUM62-based TCRdist calculated between CDR3 peptides within each V-J. Welch's t-statistics and random forest reduced roughly 540 V-J features to 10 to 15, which were used in a naive Bayes classifier (R e1071). In-frame beta chains were kept once TCRdb had trimmed the public reads at Q25 with fastp and called clones with MiXCR. All rows with the same CDR3 protein become a single entry with the most common DNA and genes. What appears here as the V and J calls and clone size reflects TCRdb's work, not the paper's. This sample has around 600,000 distinct CDR3 sequences in its table, and 16% of those were observed once. Of the sample, under 3.5% falls within the top ten clones.

The sample originates from a study of T cells in Graves' hyperthyroidism and ophthalmopathy (dated by TCRdb to the late 2010s). For the study in its entirety: Peripheral blood samples were taken at the time of initial diagnosis, prior to any treatment. A discovery cohort of about 100 patients, roughly 40 with Graves' ophthalmopathy and 57 with stable Graves' hyperthyroidism, was used to find distinguishing TCR V-J signatures. An independent validation cohort of under 20 hyperthyroidism patients and 17 patients who later progressed to ophthalmopathy tested prospective prediction of ophthalmopathy. For training and testing, the 100 or so patients in the discovery cohort were randomly divided in a 7:3 ratio. The study also compared thyroid tissue and blood T-cell repertoires from 6 or 7 Graves' hyperthyroidism patients. After sampling, hyperthyroidism patients received methimazole starting at 30 mg daily, and ophthalmopathy patients received high-dose intravenous methylprednisolone. The paper reports TCR Vbeta CDR3 sequencing of some 140 peripheral blood samples: over 40 ophthalmopathy, under 80 hyperthyroidism and around 17 progressor patients. Study-level results and caveats: Most expanded thyroid clonotypes (frequency above 0.001) were also detected in blood, a finding suggesting that blood repertoires may reflect thyroid immune responses. A 13 V-J signature model separated ophthalmopathy from stable hyperthyroidism, with approximately 87% sensitivity and around 84% specificity in cross-validation and 80%/75% in testing. No statistical method was used to set the sample size in advance, and investigators knew the group allocation. During validation, the model predicted progression to ophthalmopathy a median of approximately six months ahead of onset, with more than 60% sensitivity and about 72% specificity.

Moderately to severely active disease, a Clinical Activity Score of at least 3, a NOSPECS grade of at least 4, and a duration under 3 months were present in ophthalmopathy patients. The study excluded patients with uncontrolled infections, other autoimmune diseases, pregnancy or lactation. Diagnoses relied on clinical symptoms, serum thyroxine and TRAb, thyroid ultrasound and orbital computed tomography. Ficoll-Paque density gradient centrifugation was used to isolate PBMCs from around 9.1 ml of fresh peripheral blood. Total RNA was extracted with Trizol reagent, and quality was checked on an Agilent 2100 Bioanalyzer.

The sequence is built from TRBV7-8 and TRBJ2-2; a weak D assignment points to TRBD1 (6 bases agree). This clonotype was sampled from a woman between 40 and 55 years old with Graves' ophthalmopathy. The sequenced sample consisted of blood. Here the CDR3 is given as CASSLRTVNTGELFF. The DNA sequence is as follows: TGTGCCAGCAGCTTAAGGACAGTGAACACCGGGGAGCTGTTTTTT.